These T cell receptor beta chains were read from a single sample in a study of shared clonotypes between healthy human individuals. Method: immunoSEQ multiplex PCR; TCRdb's copy keeps in-frame clones and lacks some. The sample has 1.6 million or so clones; approximately 98.5% are singletons. Sequencing was done on a sample of naive CD4+ T cells sorted from blood. The receptors here all came from a man aged 25-40 years in good health. The CDR3 runs from the conserved cysteine through the conserved F or W. A D gene is named only where the DNA matches it firmly. Clone size appears in some rows only: once, few, many, or a class for an expanded clone.

d_call clone_size j_call v_call cdr3_aa cdr3_nt
NA NA TRBJ2-3 TRBV7-9 CASSFNGRRAHTDTQYF TGTGCCAGCAGCTTTAACGGTCGGCGGGCACACACAGATACGCAGTATTTT
NA NA TRBJ1-1 TRBV5-1 CASSWGGSEAFF TGCGCCAGCAGCTGGGGAGGCTCTGAAGCTTTCTTT
NA NA TRBJ2-3 TRBV5-1 CASSLAGGGGTDTQYF TGCGCCAGCAGCTTGGCTGGGGGCGGCGGCACAGATACGCAGTATTTT
NA NA TRBJ1-1 TRBV28 CASSNWFTEAFF TGTGCCAGCTCCAATTGGTTTACTGAAGCTTTCTTT
NA NA TRBJ1-3 TRBV28 CASRRSDTNTIYF TGTGCCAGCAGAAGGTCAGATACAAACACCATATATTTT
TRBD2 NA TRBJ2-7 TRBV11-2 CASSLAAGDEQYF TGTGCCAGCAGCTTAGCAGCGGGAGATGAGCAGTACTTC
NA NA TRBJ1-3 TRBV7-6 CASSLGGAGNTIYF TGTGCCAGCAGCTTAGGGGGGGCTGGAAACACCATATATTTT
NA once TRBJ2-7 TRBV27 CASSLSRYRDRGLAGVGYEQYF TGTGCCAGCAGTTTATCCCGCTACCGGGACAGGGGCCTAGCGGGAGTAGGTTACGAGCAGTACTTC
NA NA TRBJ1-5 TRBV5-6 CASSLGGNWDSNQPQHF TGTGCCAGCAGCTTGGGGGGGAATTGGGATAGCAATCAGCCCCAGCATTTT
NA NA TRBJ2-5 TRBV13 CASSLARNQETQYF TGTGCCAGCAGCTTAGCGAGAAACCAAGAGACCCAGTACTTC
NA NA TRBJ1-2 TRBV29-1 CSVEDGGGYTF TGCAGCGTTGAAGATGGGGGTGGCTACACCTTC
TRBD2 NA TRBJ2-3 TRBV18 CASSPLAGGAKSDTQYF TGTGCCAGCTCACCTCTCGCGGGAGGGGCCAAGTCAGATACGCAGTATTTT
NA NA TRBJ2-1 TRBV9 CASSVTGGNNEQFF TGTGCCAGCAGCGTAACAGGAGGCAACAATGAGCAGTTCTTC
NA NA TRBJ1-5 TRBV7-2 CASSSDSPGQPQHF TGTGCCAGCAGTTCAGATTCCCCTGGTCAGCCCCAGCATTTT
NA NA TRBJ2-7 TRBV7-6 CASSPTGDEQYF TGTGCCAGCAGCCCAACCGGGGACGAGCAGTACTTC
TRBD2 NA TRBJ2-5 TRBV5-4 CASSLGLAGARETQYF TGTGCCAGCAGCTTGGGACTAGCGGGAGCTCGAGAGACCCAGTACTTC
NA NA TRBJ1-5 TRBV7-2 CASSLSDSNQPQHF TGTGCCAGCAGCTTGTCGGACAGTAATCAGCCCCAGCATTTT
NA NA TRBJ2-5 TRBV6-6 CASSYAETQYF TGTGCCAGCAGTTACGCCGAGACCCAGTACTTC